The T cell receptor beta chain under discussion was sequenced for a study of cytomegalovirus exposure and HLA in healthy donors. PCR employed 60 Vbeta and 13 Jbeta primers. Libraries were prepared by immunoSEQ multiplex PCR; TCRdb keeps only in-frame clonotypes and omits some of them. The specimen's table records around 140,000 clones. V shed 5 bases, J shed 0 bases, and the junction held 13 bases outside the gene matches. The CDR3 totals 19 residues. Germline lookup yields CDR1 LNHDA and CDR2 SQIVND (reference sequence). Input material: PBMCs. The clonotype was recovered from a male donor in good health and CMV-seronegative. The chain uses TRBV19 and TRBJ2-4; 10 nucleotides align to TRBD2. CDR3 DNA sequence: TGTGCCAGTAGTCCTCGGGTAGCGGGGGGACAACTAGCCAAAAACATTCAGTACTTC. This gives the protein CASSPRVAGGQLAKNIQYF.